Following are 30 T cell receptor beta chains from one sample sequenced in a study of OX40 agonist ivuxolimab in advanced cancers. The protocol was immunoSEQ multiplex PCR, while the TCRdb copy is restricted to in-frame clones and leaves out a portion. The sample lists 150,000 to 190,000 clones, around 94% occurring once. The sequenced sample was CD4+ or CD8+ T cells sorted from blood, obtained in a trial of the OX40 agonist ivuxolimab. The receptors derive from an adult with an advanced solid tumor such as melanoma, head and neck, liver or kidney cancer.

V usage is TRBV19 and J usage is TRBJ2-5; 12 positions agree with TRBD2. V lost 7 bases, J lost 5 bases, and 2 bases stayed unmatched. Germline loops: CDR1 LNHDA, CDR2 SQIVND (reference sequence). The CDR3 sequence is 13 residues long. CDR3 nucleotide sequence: TGTGCCAGTACCACTAGCGGGAGGGAGACCCAGTACTTC. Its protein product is CASTTSGRETQYF.

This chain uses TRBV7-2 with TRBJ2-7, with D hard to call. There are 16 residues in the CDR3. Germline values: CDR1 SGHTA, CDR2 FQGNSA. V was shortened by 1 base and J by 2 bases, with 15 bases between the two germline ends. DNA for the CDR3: TGTGCCAGCAGCTTAGATGGGGTTCGGAGTACCTACGAGCAGTACTTC. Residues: CASSLDGVRSTYEQYF.

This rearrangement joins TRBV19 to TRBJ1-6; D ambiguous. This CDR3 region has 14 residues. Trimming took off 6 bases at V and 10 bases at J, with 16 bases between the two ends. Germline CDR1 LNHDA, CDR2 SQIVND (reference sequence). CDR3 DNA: TGTGCCAGTAGCCGGAATGAAGGTCAATCACCCCTCCACTTT. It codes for CASSRNEGQSPLHF.

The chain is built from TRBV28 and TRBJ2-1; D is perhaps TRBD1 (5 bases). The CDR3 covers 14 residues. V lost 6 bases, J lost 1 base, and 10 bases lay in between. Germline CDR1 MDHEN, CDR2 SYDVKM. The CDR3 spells CASRQRGSYNEQFF. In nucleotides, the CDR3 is TGTGCCAGCAGGCAAAGGGGATCCTACAATGAGCAGTTCTTC.

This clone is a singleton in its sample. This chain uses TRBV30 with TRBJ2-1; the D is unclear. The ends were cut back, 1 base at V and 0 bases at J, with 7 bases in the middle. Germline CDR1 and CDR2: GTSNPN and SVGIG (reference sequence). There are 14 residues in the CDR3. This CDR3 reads CAWSGQSSYNEQFF. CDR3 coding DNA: TGTGCCTGGAGTGGCCAGAGCTCCTACAATGAGCAGTTCTTC.

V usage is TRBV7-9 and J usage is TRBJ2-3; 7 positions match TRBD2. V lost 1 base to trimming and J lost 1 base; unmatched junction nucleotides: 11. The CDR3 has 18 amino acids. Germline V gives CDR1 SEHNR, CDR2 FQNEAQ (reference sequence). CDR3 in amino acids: CASSLGAGTSEGTDTQYF. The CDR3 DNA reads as TGTGCCAGCAGCTTAGGGGCCGGAACTAGCGAGGGCACAGATACGCAGTATTTT.

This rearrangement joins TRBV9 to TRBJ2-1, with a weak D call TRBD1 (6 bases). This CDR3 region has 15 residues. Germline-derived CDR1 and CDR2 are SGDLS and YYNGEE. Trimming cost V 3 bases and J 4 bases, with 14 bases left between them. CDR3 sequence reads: CASSGWGRLYNEQFF. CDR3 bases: TGTGCCAGCAGCGGCTGGGGGCGGCTTTACAATGAGCAGTTCTTC.

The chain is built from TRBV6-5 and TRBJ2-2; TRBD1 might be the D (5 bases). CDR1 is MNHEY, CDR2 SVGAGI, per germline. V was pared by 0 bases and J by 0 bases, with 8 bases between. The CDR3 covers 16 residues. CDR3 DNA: TGTGCCAGCAGTTACTCGTTACAGGCGAACACCGGGGAGCTGTTTTTT. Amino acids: CASSYSLQANTGELFF.

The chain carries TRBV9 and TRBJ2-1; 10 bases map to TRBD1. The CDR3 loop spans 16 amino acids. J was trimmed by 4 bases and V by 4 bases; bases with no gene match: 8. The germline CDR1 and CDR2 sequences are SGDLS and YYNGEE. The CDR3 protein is CASSLRQGARYNEQFF. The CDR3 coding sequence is TGTGCCAGCAGCTTAAGACAGGGGGCGCGATACAATGAGCAGTTCTTC.

The chain's CDR3 is CASGLVSGQYNEQFF. The CDR3 DNA is TGTGCTAGTGGTTTGGTTTCCGGACAGTACAATGAGCAGTTCTTC. This chain connects TRBV12-5 to TRBJ2-1; perhaps TRBD1 as D (6 bases). The CDR3 consists of 15 residues. Per germline, CDR1 LGHNT and CDR2 FRNRAP. V was shortened by 0 bases and J by 4 bases, with 10 bases between the two germline ends.

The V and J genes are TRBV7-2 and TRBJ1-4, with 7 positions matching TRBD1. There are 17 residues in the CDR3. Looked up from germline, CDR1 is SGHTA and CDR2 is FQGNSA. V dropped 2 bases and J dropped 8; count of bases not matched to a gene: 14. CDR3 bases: TGTGCCAGCAGCTTAATGGCAGGGGGGGCCCTAGGGGAAAAACTGTTTTTT. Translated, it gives CASSLMAGGALGEKLFF.

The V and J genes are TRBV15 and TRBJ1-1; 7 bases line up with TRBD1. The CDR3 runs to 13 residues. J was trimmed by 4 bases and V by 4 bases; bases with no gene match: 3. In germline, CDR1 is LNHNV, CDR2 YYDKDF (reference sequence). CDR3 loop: CATSNRGGTEAFF. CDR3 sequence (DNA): TGTGCCACCAGCAACAGGGGTGGCACTGAAGCTTTCTTT. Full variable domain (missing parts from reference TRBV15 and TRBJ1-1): DAMVIQNPRYQVTQFGKPVTLSCSQTLNHNVMYWYQQKSSQAPKLLFHYYDKDFNNEADTPDNFQSRRPNTSFCFLDIRSPGLGDTAMYLCATSNRGGTEAFFGQGTRLTVV.

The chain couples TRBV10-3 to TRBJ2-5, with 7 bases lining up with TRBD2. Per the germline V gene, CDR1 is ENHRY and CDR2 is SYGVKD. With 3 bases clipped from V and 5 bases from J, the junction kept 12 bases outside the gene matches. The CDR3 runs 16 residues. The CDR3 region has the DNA TGTGCCATCAGTGATCAGGTGGGAGGGGCCAGGGAGACCCAGTACTTC. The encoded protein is CAISDQVGGARETQYF.

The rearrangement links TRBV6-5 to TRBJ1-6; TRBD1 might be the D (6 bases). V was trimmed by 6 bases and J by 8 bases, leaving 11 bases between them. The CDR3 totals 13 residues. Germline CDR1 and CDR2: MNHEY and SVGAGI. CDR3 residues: CASREGGYSPLHF. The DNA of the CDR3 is TGTGCCAGCAGGGAGGGGGGGTATTCACCCCTCCACTTT.

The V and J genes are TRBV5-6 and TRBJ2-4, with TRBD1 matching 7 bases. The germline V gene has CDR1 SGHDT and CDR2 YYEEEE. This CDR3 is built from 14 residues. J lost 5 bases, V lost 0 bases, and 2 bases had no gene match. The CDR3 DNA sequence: TGTGCCAGCAGCTTGGCCGGGACAGAAAACATTCAGTACTTC. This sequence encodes CASSLAGTENIQYF.

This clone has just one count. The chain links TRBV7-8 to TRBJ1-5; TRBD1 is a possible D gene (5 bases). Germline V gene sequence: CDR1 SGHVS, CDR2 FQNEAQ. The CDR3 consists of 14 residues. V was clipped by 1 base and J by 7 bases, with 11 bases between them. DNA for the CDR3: TGTGCCAGCAGCTTAGTCGGGGGGGGACAGCCCCAGCATTTT. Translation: CASSLVGGGQPQHF.

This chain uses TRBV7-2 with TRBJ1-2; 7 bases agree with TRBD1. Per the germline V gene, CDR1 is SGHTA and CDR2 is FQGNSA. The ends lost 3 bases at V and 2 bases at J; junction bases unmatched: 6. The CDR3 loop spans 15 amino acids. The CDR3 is CASSFVGTDNYGYTF. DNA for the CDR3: TGTGCCAGCAGCTTTGTCGGGACAGACAACTATGGCTACACCTTC.

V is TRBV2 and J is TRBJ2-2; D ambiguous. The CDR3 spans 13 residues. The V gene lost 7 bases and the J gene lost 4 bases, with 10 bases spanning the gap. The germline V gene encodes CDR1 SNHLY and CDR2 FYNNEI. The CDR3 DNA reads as TGTGCCAGCATGAGCCACGGCACCGGGGAGCTGTTTTTT. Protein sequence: CASMSHGTGELFF. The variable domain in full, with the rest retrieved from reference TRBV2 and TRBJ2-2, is EPEVTQTPSHQVTQMGQEVILRCVPISNHLYFYWYRQILGQKVEFLVSFYNNEISEKSEIFDDQFSVERPDGSNFTLKIRSTKLEDSAMYFCASMSHGTGELFFGEGSRLTVL.

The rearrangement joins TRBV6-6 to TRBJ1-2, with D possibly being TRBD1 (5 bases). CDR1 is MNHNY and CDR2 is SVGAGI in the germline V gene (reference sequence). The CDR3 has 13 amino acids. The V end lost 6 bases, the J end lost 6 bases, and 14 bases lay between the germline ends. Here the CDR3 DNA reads TGTGCCAGCAGCCCCGGGGGTACTCATGGCTACACCTTC. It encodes CASSPGGTHGYTF.

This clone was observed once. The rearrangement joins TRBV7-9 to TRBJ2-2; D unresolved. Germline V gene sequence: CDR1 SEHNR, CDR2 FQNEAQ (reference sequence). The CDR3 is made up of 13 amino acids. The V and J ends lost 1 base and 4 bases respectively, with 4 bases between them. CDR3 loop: CASSLVLTGELFF. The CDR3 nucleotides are TGTGCCAGCAGCTTAGTCCTCACCGGGGAGCTGTTTTTT. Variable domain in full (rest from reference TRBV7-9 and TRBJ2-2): DTGVSQNPRHKITKRGQNVTFRCDPISEHNRLYWYRQTLGQGPEFLTYFQNEAQLEKSRLLSDRFSAERPKGSFSTLEIQRTEQGDSAMYLCASSLVLTGELFFGEGSRLTVL.

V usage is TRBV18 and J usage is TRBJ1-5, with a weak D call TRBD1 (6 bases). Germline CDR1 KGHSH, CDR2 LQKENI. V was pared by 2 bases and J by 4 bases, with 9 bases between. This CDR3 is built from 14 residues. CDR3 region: CASSPTDRNQPQHF. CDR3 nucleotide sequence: TGTGCCAGCTCACCAACGGACAGAAATCAGCCCCAGCATTTT.

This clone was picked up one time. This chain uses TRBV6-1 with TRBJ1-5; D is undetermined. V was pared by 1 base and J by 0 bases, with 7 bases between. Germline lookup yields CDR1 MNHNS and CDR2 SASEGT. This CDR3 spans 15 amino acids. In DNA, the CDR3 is TGTGCCAGCAGTGAAGTTTTGGGTAGCAATCAGCCCCAGCATTTT. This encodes CASSEVLGSNQPQHF.

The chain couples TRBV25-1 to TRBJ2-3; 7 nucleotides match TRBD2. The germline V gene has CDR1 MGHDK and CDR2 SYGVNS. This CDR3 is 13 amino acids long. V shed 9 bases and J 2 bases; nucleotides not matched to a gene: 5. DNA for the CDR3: TGTGCCAGGAGGGAGGGTTCCACAGATACGCAGTATTTT. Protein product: CARREGSTDTQYF.

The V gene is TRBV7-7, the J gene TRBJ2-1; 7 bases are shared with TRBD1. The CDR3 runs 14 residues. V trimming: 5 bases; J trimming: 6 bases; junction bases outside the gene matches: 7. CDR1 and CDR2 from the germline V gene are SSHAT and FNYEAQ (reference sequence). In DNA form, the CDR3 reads TGTGCCAGCAGCGCCCAACCAGGGGGCAATGAGCAGTTCTTC. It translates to CASSAQPGGNEQFF.

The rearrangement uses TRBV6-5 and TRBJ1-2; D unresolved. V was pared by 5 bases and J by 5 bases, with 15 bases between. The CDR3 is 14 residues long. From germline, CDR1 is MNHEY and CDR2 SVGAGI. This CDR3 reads CASSIRRMGYGYTF. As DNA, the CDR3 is TGTGCCAGCAGTATCCGCCGGATGGGTTATGGCTACACCTTC.

CDR3: CASSFVAGGQHEQFF. The CDR3 region has the DNA TGTGCCAGCAGCTTCGTAGCGGGGGGGCAACATGAGCAGTTCTTC. The chain is built from TRBV5-6 and TRBJ2-1; 11 bases match TRBD2. The CDR3 sequence is 15 residues long. Germline V gene lookup returns CDR1 SGHDT and CDR2 YYEEEE. J gave up 8 bases and V 2 bases, and 6 bases lay outside the gene matches.

For the CDR3, the DNA is TGTGCCAGCGCTATCTCGGCCTACGAGCAGTACTTC. Protein product: CASAISAYEQYF. The chain couples TRBV5-6 to TRBJ2-7; D is uncertain. The V gene lost 7 bases and the J gene lost 2 bases, with 10 bases spanning the gap. The germline CDR1 and CDR2 sequences are SGHDT and YYEEEE. The CDR3 runs to 12 residues.

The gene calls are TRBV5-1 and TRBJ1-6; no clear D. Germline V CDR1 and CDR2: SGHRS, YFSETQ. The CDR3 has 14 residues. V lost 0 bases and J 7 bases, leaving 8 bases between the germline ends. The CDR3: CASSLGQVNSPLHF. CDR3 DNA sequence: TGCGCCAGCAGCTTGGGGCAGGTCAATTCACCCCTCCACTTT.

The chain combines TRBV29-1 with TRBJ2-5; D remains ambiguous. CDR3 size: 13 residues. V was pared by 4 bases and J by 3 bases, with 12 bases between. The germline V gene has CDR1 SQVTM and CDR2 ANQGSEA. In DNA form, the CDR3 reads TGCAGCGTTGGCAGCAGACTTAAAGAGACCCAGTACTTC. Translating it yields CSVGSRLKETQYF.

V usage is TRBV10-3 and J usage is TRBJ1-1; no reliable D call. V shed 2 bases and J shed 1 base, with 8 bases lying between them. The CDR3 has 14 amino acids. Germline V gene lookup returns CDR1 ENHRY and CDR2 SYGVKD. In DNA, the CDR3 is TGTGCCATCAGTGAGCCCGACACGAACACTGAAGCTTTCTTT. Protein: CAISEPDTNTEAFF.